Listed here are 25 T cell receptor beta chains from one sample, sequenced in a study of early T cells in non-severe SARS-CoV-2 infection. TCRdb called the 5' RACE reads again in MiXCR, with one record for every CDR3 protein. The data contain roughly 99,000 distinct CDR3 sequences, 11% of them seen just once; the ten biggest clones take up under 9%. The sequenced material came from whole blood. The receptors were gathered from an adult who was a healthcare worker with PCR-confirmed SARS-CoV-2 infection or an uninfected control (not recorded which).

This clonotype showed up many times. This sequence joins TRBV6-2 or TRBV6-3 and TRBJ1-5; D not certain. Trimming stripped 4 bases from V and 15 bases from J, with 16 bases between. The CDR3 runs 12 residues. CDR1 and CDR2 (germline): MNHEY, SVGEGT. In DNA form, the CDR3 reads TGTGCCAGCAGTTGGAATCTCGGGGTCCGGCATTTT. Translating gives CASSWNLGVRHF.

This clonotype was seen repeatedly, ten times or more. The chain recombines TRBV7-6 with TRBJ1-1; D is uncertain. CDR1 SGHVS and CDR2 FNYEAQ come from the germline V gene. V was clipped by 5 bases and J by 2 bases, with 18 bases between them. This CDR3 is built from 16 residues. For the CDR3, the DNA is TGTGCCAGCAGCCCAAGCCTCGAGAGGCGCAACACTGAAGCTTTCTTT. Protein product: CASSPSLERRNTEAFF.

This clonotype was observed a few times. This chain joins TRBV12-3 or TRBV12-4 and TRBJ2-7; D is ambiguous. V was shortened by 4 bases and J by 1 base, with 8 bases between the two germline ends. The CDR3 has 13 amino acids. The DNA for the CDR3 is TGTGCCAGCAGTTCCAGTCTATCCTACGAGCAGTACTTC. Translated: CASSSSLSYEQYF.

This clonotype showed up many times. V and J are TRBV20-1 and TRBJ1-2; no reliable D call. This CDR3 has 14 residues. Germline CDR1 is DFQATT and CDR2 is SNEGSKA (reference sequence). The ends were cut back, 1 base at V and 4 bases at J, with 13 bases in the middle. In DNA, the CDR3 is TGCAGTGCTAGAGCGGCCGATAAGGGCTATGGCTACACCTTC. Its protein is CSARAADKGYGYTF.

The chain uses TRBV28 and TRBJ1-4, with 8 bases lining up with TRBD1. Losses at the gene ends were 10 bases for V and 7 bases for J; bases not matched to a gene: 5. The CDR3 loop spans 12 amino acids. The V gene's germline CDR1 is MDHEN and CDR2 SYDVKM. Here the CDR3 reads CAIRQGFEKLFF. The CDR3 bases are TGTGCCATCCGACAGGGGTTTGAAAAACTGTTTTTT.

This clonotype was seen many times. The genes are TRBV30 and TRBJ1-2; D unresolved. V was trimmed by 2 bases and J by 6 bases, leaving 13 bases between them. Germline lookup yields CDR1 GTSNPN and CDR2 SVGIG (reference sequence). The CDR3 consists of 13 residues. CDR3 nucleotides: TGTGCCTGGAGTCCACTGAGGGCGAATGGCTACACCTTC. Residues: CAWSPLRANGYTF. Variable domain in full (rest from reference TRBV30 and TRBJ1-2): SQTIHQWPATLVQPVGSPLSLECTVEGTSNPNLYWYRQAAGRGLQLLFYSVGIGQISSEVPQNLSASRPQDRQFILSSKKLLLSDSGFYLCAWSPLRANGYTFGSGTRLTVV.

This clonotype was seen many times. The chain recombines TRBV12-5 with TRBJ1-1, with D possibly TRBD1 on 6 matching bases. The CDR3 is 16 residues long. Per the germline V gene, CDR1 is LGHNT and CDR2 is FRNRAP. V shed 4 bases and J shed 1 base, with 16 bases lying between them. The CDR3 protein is CASGSSHYRANTEAFF. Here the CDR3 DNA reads TGTGCTAGTGGTTCAAGCCACTACAGGGCGAACACTGAAGCTTTCTTT.

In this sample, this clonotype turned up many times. CDR3 residues: CASSSRLAADTQYF. The DNA for the CDR3 is TGCGCCAGCAGCTCCCGACTAGCAGCAGATACGCAGTATTTT. The chain is built from TRBV5-1 and TRBJ2-3; TRBD2 matches 7 bases. Germline V gives CDR1 SGHRS, CDR2 YFSETQ. There are 14 residues in the CDR3. V lost 3 bases and J lost 4; bases outside the gene matches: 5.

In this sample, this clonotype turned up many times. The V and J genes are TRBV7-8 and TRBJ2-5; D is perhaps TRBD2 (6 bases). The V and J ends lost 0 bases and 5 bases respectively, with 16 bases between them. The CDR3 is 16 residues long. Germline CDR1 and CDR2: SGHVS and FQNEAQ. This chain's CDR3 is CASSLARTIRRETQYF. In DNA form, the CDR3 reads TGTGCCAGCAGCTTAGCTCGGACTATCCGACGGGAGACCCAGTACTTC.

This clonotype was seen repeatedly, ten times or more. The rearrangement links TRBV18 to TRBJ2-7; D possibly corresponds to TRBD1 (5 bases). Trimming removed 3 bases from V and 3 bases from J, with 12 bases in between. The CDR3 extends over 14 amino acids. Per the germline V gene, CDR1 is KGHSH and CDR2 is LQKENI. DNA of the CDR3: TGTGCCAGCTCACCGACCCGACAGAACTACGAGCAGTACTTC. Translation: CASSPTRQNYEQYF.

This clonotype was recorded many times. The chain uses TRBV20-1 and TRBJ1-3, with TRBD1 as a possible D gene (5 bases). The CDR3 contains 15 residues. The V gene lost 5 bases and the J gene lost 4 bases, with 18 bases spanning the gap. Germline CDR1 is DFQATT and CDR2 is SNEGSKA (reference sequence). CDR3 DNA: TGCAGTGCTGATGGGGCAGGCCCCTTGGGAAACACCATATATTTT. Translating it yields CSADGAGPLGNTIYF.

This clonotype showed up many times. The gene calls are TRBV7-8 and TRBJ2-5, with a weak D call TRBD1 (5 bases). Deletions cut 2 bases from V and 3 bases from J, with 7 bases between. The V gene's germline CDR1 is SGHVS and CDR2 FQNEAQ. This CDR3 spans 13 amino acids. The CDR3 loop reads CASSLTGKETQYF. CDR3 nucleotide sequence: TGTGCCAGCAGCTTAACAGGAAAAGAGACCCAGTACTTC.

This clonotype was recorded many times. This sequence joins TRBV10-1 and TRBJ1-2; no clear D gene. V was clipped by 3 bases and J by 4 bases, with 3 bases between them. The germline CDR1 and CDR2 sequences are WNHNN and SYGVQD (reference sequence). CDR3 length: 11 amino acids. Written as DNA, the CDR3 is TGCGCCAGCAGTGACAGCTATGGCTACACCTTC. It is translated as CASSDSYGYTF.

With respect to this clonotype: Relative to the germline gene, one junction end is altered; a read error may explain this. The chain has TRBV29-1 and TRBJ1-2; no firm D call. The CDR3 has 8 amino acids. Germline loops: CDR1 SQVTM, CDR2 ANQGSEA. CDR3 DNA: TGCAGCGACGCTAAGGGAGTTTTC. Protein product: CSDAKGVF.

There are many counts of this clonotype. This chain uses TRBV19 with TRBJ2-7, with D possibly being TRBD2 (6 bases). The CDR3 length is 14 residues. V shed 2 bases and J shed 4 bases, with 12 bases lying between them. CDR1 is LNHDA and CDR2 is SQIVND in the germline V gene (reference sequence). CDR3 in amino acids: CASSIMWRDYEQYF. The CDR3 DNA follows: TGTGCCAGTAGTATAATGTGGAGGGATTACGAGCAGTACTTC.

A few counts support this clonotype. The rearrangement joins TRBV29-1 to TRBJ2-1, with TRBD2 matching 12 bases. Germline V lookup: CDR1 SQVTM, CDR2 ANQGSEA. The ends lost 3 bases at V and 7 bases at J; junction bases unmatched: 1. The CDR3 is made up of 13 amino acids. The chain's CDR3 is CSVDGLAGNEQFF. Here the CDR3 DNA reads TGCAGCGTTGACGGACTAGCGGGAAATGAGCAGTTCTTC.

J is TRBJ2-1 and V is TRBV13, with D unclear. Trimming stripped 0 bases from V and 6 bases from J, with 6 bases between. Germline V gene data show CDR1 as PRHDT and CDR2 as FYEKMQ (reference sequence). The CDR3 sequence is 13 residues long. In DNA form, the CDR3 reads TGTGCCAGCAGCTTAGGGACTCCCAATGAGCAGTTCTTC. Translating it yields CASSLGTPNEQFF. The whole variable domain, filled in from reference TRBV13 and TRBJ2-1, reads AAGVIQSPRHLIKEKRETATLKCYPIPRHDTVYWYQQGPGQDPQFLISFYEKMQSDKGSIPDRFSAQQFSDYHSELNMSSLELGDSALYFCASSLGTPNEQFFGPGTRLTVL.

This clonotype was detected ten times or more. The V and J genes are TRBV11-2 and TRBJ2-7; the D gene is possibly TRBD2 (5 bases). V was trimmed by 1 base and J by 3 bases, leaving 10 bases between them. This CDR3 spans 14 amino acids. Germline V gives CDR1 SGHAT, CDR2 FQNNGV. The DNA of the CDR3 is TGTGCCAGCAGCTTAGGAGGCGGGCTCTACGAGCAGTACTTC. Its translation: CASSLGGGLYEQYF. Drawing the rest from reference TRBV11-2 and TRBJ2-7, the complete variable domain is EAGVAQSPRYKIIEKRQSVAFWCNPISGHATLYWYQQILGQGPKLLIQFQNNGVVDDSQLPKDRFSAERLKGVDSTLKIQPAKLEDSAVYLCASSLGGGLYEQYFGPGTRLTVT.

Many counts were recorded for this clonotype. CDR3: CASSLQSGEDTQYF. CDR3 nucleotide sequence: TGCGCCAGCAGCTTGCAATCAGGGGAAGATACGCAGTATTTT. The chain has TRBV5-1 and TRBJ2-3, with D tentatively TRBD1 (6 bases). The V and J ends lost 1 base and 5 bases respectively, with 11 bases between them. Looked up from germline, CDR1 is SGHRS and CDR2 is YFSETQ. The CDR3 runs 14 residues.

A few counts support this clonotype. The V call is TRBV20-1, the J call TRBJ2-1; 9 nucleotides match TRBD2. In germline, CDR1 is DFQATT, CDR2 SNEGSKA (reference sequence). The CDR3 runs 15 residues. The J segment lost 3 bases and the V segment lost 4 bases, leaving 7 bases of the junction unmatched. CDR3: CSANRGLALYNEQFF. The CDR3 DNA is TGCAGTGCTAACCGGGGACTAGCCCTCTACAATGAGCAGTTCTTC.

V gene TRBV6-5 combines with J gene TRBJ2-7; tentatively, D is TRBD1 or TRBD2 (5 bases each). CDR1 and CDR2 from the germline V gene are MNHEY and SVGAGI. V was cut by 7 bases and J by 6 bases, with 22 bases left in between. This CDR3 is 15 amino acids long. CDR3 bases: TGTGCCAGCAAAATCTCTCCTTTGGGACGTGCCGAGCAGTACTTC. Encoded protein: CASKISPLGRAEQYF.

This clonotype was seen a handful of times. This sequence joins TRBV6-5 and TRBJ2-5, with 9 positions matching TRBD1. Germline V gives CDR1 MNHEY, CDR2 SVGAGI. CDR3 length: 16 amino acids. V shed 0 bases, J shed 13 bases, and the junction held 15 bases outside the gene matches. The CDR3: CASSYSPGQGSSILYF. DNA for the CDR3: TGTGCCAGCAGTTACTCTCCGGGACAGGGCTCAAGTATTCTGTACTTC.

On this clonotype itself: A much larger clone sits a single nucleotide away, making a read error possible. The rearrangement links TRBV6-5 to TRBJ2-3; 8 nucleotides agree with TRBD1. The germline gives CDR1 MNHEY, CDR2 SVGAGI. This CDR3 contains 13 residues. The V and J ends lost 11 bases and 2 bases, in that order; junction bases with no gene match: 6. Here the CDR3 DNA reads TGTGCCGGCGGCAGGGGGCACACAGATACGCAGTATTTT. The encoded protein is CAGGRGHTDTQYF.

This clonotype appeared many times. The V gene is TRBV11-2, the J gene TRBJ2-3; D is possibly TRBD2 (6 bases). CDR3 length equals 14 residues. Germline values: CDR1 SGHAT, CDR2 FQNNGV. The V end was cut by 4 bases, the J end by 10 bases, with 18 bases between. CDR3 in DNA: TGTGCCAGCAGCTCCCTCCGGGACTCCCAGCCGCAGTATTTT. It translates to CASSSLRDSQPQYF.

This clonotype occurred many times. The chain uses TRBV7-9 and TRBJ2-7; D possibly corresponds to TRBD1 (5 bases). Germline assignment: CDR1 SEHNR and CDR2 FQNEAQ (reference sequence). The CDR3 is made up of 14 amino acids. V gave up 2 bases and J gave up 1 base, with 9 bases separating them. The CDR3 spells CASSLTSGSYEQYF. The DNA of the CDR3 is TGTGCCAGCAGCTTAACGTCAGGGTCCTACGAGCAGTACTTC.